This T cell receptor (beta chain) was sequenced for a study of CD8+ T cells in alopecia areata. Germline CDR1 reads MGHDK; CDR2 reads SYGVNS. Trimming cost V 4 bases and J 0 bases, with 13 bases left between them. The CDR3 has 15 residues. RNA extraction was followed by reverse transcription into cDNA, which acted as the sequencing template. Generated by immunoSEQ multiplex PCR, the TCRdb table keeps only in-frame clones and is missing some. This table holds approximately 130,000 clones, over 55% found once. Noted treatment: oral pan-JAK inhibitor, 5-10 mg twice daily. Researchers took lesional scalp punch biopsies and peripheral blood from people who were alopecia areata patients. Whole-study findings and limits: With tofacitinib ongoing, many expanded lesional clones persisted in both scalp and blood.

Note on this clone: Its antigen is not identified.

The V gene is TRBV25-1, the J gene TRBJ2-7; perhaps TRBD1 as D (6 bases). This sequence was found in a human donor with alopecia areata. The material sequenced was CD4+ T cells sorted from blood, taken at week 4, from a patient treated with tofacitinib. The CDR3 reads CASSVTGPYSYEQYF. The CDR3, as DNA: TGTGCCAGCAGTGTCACAGGGCCCTACTCCTACGAGCAGTACTTC.